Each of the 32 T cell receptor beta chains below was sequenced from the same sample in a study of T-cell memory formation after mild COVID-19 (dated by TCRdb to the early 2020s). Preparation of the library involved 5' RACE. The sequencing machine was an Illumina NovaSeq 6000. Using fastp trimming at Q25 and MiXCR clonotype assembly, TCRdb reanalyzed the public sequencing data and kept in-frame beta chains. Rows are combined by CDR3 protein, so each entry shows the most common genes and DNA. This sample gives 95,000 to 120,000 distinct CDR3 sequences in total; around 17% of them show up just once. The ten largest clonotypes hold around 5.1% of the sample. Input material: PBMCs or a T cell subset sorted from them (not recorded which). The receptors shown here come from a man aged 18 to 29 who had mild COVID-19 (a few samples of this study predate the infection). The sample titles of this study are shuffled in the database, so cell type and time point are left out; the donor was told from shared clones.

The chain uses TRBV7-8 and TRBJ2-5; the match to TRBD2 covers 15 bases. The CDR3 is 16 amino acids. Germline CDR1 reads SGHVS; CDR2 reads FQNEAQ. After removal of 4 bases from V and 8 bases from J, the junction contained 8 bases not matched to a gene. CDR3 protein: CASSSGLAGGGGTQYF. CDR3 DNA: TGTGCCAGCAGCTCGGGACTAGCGGGGGGAGGTGGAACCCAGTACTTC.

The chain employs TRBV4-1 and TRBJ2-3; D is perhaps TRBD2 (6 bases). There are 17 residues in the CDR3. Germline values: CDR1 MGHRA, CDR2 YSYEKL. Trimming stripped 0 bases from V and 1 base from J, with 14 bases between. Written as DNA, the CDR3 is TGCGCCAGCAGCCAAGATCGGGGGACTTTGGGCACAGATACGCAGTATTTT. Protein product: CASSQDRGTLGTDTQYF.

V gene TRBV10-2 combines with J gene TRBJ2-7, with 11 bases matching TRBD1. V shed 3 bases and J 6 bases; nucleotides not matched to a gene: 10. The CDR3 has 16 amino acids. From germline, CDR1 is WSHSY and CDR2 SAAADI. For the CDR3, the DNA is TGCGCCAGCAGTGATCGGAGGGGGACAGGGGGGCTCGAGCAGTACTTC. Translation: CASSDRRGTGGLEQYF.

This CDR3 reads CASSFRSGVYGYTF. CDR3 DNA: TGTGCCAGCAGTTTCCGGAGCGGGGTCTATGGCTACACCTTC. The chain carries TRBV27 and TRBJ1-2; D is undetermined. CDR1 and CDR2 (germline): MNHEY, SMNVEV (reference sequence). The CDR3 has 14 amino acids. The V end was cut by 3 bases, the J end by 4 bases, with 12 bases between.

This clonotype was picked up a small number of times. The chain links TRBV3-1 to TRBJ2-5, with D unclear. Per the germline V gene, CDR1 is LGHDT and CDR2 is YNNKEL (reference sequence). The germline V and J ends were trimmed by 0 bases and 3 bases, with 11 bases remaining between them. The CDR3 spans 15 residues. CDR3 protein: CASSQDFNGKETQYF. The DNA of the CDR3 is TGTGCCAGCAGCCAAGATTTTAACGGAAAAGAGACCCAGTACTTC.

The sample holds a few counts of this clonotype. The CDR3 DNA sequence: TGCGCCAGCAGCAGAGGACAGGGCCAAGAGACCCAGTACTTC. Amino acid sequence: CASSRGQGQETQYF. This chain uses TRBV5-1 with TRBJ2-5; 8 bases align to TRBD1. The CDR3 covers 14 residues. J lost 1 base, V lost 4 bases, and 3 bases had no gene match. Germline V CDR1 and CDR2: SGHRS, YFSETQ.

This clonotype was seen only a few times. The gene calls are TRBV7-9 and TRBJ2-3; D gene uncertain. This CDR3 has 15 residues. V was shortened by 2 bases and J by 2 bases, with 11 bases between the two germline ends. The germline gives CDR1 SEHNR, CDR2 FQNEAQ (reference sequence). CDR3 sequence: CASSLMGIHTDTQYF. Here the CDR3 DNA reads TGTGCCAGCAGCTTAATGGGAATACACACAGATACGCAGTATTTT.

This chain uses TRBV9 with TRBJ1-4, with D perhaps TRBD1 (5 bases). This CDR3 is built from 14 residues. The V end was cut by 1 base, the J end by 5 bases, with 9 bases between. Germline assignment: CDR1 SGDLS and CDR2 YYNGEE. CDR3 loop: CASSVPGSNEKLFF. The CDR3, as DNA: TGTGCCAGCAGCGTACCAGGGTCAAATGAAAAACTGTTTTTT. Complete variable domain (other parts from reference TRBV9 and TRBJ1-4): DSGVTQTPKHLITATGQRVTLRCSPRSGDLSVYWYQQSLDQGLQFLIQYYNGEERAKGNILERFSAQQFPDLHSELNLSSLELGDSALYFCASSVPGSNEKLFFGSGTQLSVL.

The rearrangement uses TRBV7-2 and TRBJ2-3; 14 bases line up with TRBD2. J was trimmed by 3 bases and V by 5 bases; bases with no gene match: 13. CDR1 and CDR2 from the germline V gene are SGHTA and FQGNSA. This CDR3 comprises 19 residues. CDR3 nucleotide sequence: TGTGCCAGCAGCACCGGACTAGCGGGGGGCCCTTTTGATACAGATACGCAGTATTTT. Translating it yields CASSTGLAGGPFDTDTQYF.

This CDR3 is CASTSGTGVGEAFF. CDR3 DNA: TGTGCCAGCACCTCCGGGACAGGGGTAGGCGAAGCTTTCTTT. V is TRBV28 and J is TRBJ1-1, with 10 bases fitting TRBD1. The CDR3 extends over 14 amino acids. Germline loops: CDR1 MDHEN, CDR2 SYDVKM. With 7 bases clipped from V and 8 bases from J, the junction kept 10 bases outside the gene matches.

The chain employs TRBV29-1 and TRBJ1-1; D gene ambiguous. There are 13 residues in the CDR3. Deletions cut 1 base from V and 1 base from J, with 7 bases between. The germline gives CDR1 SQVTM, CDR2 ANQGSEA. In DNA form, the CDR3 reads TGCAGCGTTGAAGGGAGGCGGAACACTGAAGCTTTCTTT. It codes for CSVEGRRNTEAFF.

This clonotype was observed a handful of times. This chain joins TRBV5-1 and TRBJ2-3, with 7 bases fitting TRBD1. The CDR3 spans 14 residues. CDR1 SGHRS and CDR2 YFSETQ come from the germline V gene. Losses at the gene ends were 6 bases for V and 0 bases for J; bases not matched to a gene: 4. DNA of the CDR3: TGCGCCAGCAACCAGGGACAGAGCACAGATACGCAGTATTTT. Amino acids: CASNQGQSTDTQYF.

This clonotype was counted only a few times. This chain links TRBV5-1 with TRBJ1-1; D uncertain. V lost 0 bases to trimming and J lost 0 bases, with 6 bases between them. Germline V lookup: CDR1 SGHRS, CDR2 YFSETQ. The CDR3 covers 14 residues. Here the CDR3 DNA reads TGCGCCAGCAGCTTGGAACTAATGAACACTGAAGCTTTCTTT. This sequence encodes CASSLELMNTEAFF.

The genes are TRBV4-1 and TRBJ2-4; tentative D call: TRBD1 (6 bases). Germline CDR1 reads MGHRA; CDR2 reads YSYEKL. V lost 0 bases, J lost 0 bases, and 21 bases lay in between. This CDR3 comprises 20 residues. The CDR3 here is CASSQENRPTGPIAKNIQYF. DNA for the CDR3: TGCGCCAGCAGCCAAGAGAACCGTCCCACAGGGCCAATAGCCAAAAACATTCAGTACTTC.

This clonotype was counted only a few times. This CDR3 is CASSVRRGGTDTQYF. The CDR3 nucleotides read TGTGCCAGCAGCGTAAGGCGGGGGGGCACAGATACGCAGTATTTT. V and J are TRBV9 and TRBJ2-3; 8 positions agree with TRBD2. The V gene end was trimmed by 1 base and the J gene end by 1 base; junction bases not matched to a gene: 2. The CDR3 contains 15 residues. Germline V gene sequence: CDR1 SGDLS, CDR2 YYNGEE.

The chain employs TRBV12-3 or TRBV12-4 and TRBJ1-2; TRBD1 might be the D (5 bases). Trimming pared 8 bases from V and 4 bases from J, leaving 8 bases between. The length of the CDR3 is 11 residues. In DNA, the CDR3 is TGTGCCAGCGTCCAGGGCTATGGCTACACCTTC. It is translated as CASVQGYGYTF.

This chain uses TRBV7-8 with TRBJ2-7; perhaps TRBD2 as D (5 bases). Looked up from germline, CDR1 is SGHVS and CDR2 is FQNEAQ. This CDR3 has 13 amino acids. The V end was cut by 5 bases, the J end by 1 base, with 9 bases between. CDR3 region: CASSTRVSYEQYF. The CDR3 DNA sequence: TGTGCCAGCAGCACGAGGGTTTCCTACGAGCAGTACTTC.

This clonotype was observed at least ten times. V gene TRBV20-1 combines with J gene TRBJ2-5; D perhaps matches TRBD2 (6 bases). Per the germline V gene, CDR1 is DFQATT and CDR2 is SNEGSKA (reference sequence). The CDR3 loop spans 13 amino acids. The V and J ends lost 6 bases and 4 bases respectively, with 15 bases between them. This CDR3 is CSAFIRGGETQYF. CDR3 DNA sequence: TGCAGTGCCTTTATCCGGGGAGGAGAGACCCAGTACTTC.

CDR3 nucleotides: TGCGCCAGCAGTTCTGACGGAAAAGAGACCCAGTACTTC. Amino acids: CASSSDGKETQYF. The chain employs TRBV5-1 and TRBJ2-5; D remains unclear. This CDR3 comprises 13 residues. Between the trimmed V and J ends, which lost 5 bases and 3 bases, there was a span of 11 bases. Germline values: CDR1 SGHRS, CDR2 YFSETQ.

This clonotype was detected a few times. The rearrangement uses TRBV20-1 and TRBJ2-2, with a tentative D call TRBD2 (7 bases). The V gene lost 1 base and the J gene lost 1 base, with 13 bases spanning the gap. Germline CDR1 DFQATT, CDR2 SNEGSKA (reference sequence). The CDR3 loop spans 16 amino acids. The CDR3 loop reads CSARVAGAVNTGELFF. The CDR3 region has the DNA TGCAGTGCTAGAGTGGCGGGGGCCGTGAACACCGGGGAGCTGTTTTTT.

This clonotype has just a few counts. The CDR3 region has the DNA TGCGCCAGCAGCTCGACGACAGGCCCTACGTACGAGCAGTACTTC. It specifies CASSSTTGPTYEQYF. The chain couples TRBV5-1 to TRBJ2-7, with D possibly TRBD1 on 6 matching bases. CDR1 and CDR2 from the germline V gene are SGHRS and YFSETQ. Trimming left V 3 bases short and J 4 bases short, with 17 bases between. The CDR3 covers 15 residues.

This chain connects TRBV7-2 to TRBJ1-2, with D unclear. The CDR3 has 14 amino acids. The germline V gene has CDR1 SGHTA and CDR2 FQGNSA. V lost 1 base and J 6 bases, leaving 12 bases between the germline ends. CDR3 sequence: CASSLGPPGDGYTF. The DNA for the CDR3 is TGTGCCAGCAGCTTAGGGCCGCCTGGGGATGGCTACACCTTC.

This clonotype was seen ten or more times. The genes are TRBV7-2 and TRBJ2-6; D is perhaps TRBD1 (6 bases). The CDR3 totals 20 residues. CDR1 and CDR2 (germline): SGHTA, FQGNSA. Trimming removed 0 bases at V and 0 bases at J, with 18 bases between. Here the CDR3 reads CASSLAHFGQSYSGANVLTF. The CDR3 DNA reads TGTGCCAGCAGCTTAGCGCATTTTGGACAGAGTTACTCTGGGGCCAACGTCCTGACTTTC.

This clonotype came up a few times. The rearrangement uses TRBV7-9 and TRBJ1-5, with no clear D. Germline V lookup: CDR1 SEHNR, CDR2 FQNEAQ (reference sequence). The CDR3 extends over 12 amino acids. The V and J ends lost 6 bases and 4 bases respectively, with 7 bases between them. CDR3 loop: CASSTGNQPQHF. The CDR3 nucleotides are TGTGCCAGCAGTACCGGTAATCAGCCCCAGCATTTT.

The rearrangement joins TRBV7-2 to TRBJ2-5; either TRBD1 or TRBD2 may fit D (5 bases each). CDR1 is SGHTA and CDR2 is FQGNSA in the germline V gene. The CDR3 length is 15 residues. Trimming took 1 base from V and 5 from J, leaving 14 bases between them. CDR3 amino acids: CASSLVGVSGETQYF. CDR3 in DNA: TGTGCCAGCAGCTTAGTGGGGGTCTCGGGGGAGACCCAGTACTTC.

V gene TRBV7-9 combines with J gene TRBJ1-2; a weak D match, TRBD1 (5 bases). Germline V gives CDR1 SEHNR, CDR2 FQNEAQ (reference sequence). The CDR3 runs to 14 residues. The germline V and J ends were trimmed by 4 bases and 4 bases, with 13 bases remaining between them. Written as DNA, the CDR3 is TGTGCCAGCAGCTCTCCGGGACTCGGCTATGGCTACACCTTC. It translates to CASSSPGLGYGYTF.

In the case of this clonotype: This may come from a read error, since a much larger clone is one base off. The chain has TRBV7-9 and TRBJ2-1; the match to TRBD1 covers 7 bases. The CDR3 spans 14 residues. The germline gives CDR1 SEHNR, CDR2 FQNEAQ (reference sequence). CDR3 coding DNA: TGTGCCAGCAGCCTCCGGGACAGAAACTATGAGCCGTTCTTC. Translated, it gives CASSLRDRNYEPFF.

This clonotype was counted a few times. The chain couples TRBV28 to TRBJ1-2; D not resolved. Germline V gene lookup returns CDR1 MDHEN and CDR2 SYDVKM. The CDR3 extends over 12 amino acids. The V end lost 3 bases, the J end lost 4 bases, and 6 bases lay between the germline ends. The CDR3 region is CASSFGLYGYTF. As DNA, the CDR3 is TGTGCCAGCAGTTTCGGCCTCTATGGCTACACCTTC.

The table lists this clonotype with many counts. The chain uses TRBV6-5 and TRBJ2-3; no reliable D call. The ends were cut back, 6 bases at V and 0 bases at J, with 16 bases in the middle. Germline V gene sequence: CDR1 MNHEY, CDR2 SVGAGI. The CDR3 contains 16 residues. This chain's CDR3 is CASSPMTLISTDTQYF. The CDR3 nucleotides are TGTGCCAGCAGCCCTATGACTTTAATTAGCACAGATACGCAGTATTTT.

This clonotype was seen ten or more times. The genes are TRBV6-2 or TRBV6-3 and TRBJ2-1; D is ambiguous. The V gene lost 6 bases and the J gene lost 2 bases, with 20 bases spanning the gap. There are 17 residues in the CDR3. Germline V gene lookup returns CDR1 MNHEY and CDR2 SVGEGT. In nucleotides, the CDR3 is TGTGCCAGCAGGGTTAAGACCCCTAGGTCCCCCTACAATGAGCAGTTCTTC. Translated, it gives CASRVKTPRSPYNEQFF.

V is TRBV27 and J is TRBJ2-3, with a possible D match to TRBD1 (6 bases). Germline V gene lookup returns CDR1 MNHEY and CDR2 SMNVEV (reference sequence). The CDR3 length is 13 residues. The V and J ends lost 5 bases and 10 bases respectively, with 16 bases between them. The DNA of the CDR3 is TGTGCCAGCAGTCCCGCCCAGGGGTTGTCGCAGTATTTT. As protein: CASSPAQGLSQYF.

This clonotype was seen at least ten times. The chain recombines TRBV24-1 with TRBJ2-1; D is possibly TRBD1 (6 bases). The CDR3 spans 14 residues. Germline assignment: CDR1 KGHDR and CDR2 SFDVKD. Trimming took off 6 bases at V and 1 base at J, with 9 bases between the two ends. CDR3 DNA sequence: TGTGCCACCAGTCGGGGACAATCCTACAATGAGCAGTTCTTC. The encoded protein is CATSRGQSYNEQFF.